This TCR beta chain was sequenced for a study of shared clonotypes between healthy human individuals. Study observations and caveats: Rarefaction analysis demonstrated incomplete sorted-subset sequencing notwithstanding large depth. Between several donors, naive CD4 clonotypes were shared at a level of approximately 5%.

The CDR3 runs to 14 residues. Germline CDR1 and CDR2: SGHRS and YFSETQ. With 0 bases clipped from V and 7 bases from J, the junction kept 4 bases outside the gene matches. As for this clone: Its antigen remains unknown.

Original processing methods: Quality scores were absent from the junction-only immunoSEQ sequences, so filtering differed. Data came from immunoSEQ multiplex PCR; TCRdb stores just in-frame clones and leaves some out. The V and J calls and clone size are taken from that table; D and trimming were inferred from the DNA. The sample has about 2.4 million clones; 93% are singletons. Specimen: naive CD4+ T cells from PBMCs. The sample's subset: CD45RA+ positively selected. The chain recombines TRBV5-1 with TRBJ1-5, with 7 bases lining up with TRBD1. The clonotype comes from a man younger than 35 in good health. Some clones in this sample may be carry-over from other donors' samples. The CDR3 DNA reads as TGCGCCAGCAGCTTGGCAGGGGGTGGACAGCCCCAGCATTTT. Translation: CASSLAGGGQPQHF.